The next 7 T cell receptor beta chains were all read from a single sample in a study of CD8 T cells in acute hepatitis C reinfection. Assay used: immunoSEQ multiplex PCR; TCRdb lists only in-frame clones, some missing. The data show tens of thousands of clones, with around nine tenths seen just once and more than 0.4% held by the top ten. Time point meaning: naive CD8 control sorted from an acute-time-point sample. Sequencing input: naive CD8+ T cells from PBMCs. Receptor source: a man aged 25 to 45 with chronic hepatitis C.

This CDR3 reads CASSSGASYEQYF. The CDR3 bases are TGTGCCAGCAGCTCGGGGGCCTCCTACGAGCAGTACTTC. The chain is built from TRBV4-2 and TRBJ2-7; D is possibly TRBD1 or TRBD2 (6 bases each). V was pared by 5 bases and J by 0 bases, with 8 bases between. The germline V gene encodes CDR1 LGHNA and CDR2 YNFKEQ. The length of the CDR3 is 13 residues.

The J gene is TRBJ1-1, the V gene TRBV30; maybe TRBD1 (6 bases). The length of the CDR3 is 15 residues. Germline CDR1 and CDR2: GTSNPN and SVGIG (reference sequence). The V and J ends lost 2 bases and 0 bases respectively, with 13 bases between them. CDR3 DNA: TGTGCCTGGAGTTACAGGGTGACAATGAACACTGAAGCTTTCTTT. Its translation is CAWSYRVTMNTEAFF.

The V call is TRBV7-9, the J call TRBJ1-3; the D is unclear. V was clipped by 1 base and J by 1 base, with 8 bases between them. The CDR3 totals 15 residues. In germline, CDR1 is SEHNR, CDR2 FQNEAQ (reference sequence). The CDR3 spells CASSLVVGSGNTIYF. The CDR3 DNA sequence: TGTGCCAGCAGCTTAGTTGTAGGGTCTGGAAACACCATATATTTT.

The chain uses TRBV9 and TRBJ2-7; D may be TRBD2 (5 bases). The CDR3 covers 13 residues. Germline V gene data show CDR1 as SGDLS and CDR2 as YYNGEE. V was cut by 0 bases and J by 7 bases, with 11 bases left in between. The CDR3 reads CASSVAGSGEQYF. CDR3 in DNA: TGTGCCAGCAGCGTAGCGGGATCGGGAGAGCAGTACTTC.

This clone is a singleton in its sample. This chain links TRBV6-1 with TRBJ1-1, with 9 bases aligning to TRBD1. After removal of 5 bases from V and 0 bases from J, the junction contained 4 bases not matched to a gene. Germline-derived CDR1 and CDR2 are MNHNS and SASEGT. The CDR3 spans 15 residues. The CDR3 loop reads CASSPRTGVNTEAFF. The CDR3 DNA is TGTGCCAGCAGTCCTCGGACAGGGGTGAACACTGAAGCTTTCTTT.

This clone turned up a few times. The rearrangement joins TRBV7-6 to TRBJ1-1, with D possibly matching TRBD1 (5 bases). The CDR3 has 13 residues. Trimming shortened V by 5 bases and J by 3 bases, and 10 bases separated the two germline ends. Germline V CDR1 and CDR2: SGHVS, FNYEAQ. The CDR3 region is CASSPLGDTEAFF. The CDR3, as DNA: TGTGCCAGCAGCCCCTTGGGGGACACTGAAGCTTTCTTT.

A single count supports this clone. The chain has TRBV7-2 and TRBJ2-5; D is unclear. Per germline, CDR1 SGHTA and CDR2 FQGNSA. Trimming removed 1 base from V and 5 bases from J, with 14 bases in between. CDR3 length: 15 amino acids. This chain's CDR3 is CASSLETWVGETQYF. The CDR3 bases are TGTGCCAGCAGCTTAGAGACTTGGGTTGGGGAGACCCAGTACTTC.